One sample yielded the 20 T cell receptor beta chains listed below, sequenced in a study of blood T cell repertoires in COVID-19. Sequenced by immunoSEQ multiplex PCR; TCRdb stores in-frame clones only, minus some. The sample carries roughly 570,000 clones, 85% to 90% recorded once. The sequenced sample consisted of peripheral blood. All receptors derive from a woman aged 50 to 60 with COVID-19, enrolled during active disease.

V usage is TRBV7-9 and J usage is TRBJ2-3; 7 nucleotides line up with TRBD1. Germline-derived CDR1 and CDR2 are SEHNR and FQNEAQ (reference sequence). CDR3 length equals 13 residues. The ends lost 1 base at V and 7 bases at J; junction bases unmatched: 2. In DNA, the CDR3 is TGTGCCAGCAGCTTAGAAGGGGGCCATACGCAGTATTTT. Its translation: CASSLEGGHTQYF.

The chain carries TRBV10-3 and TRBJ1-2; 7 nucleotides line up with TRBD1. J was trimmed by 5 bases and V by 6 bases; bases with no gene match: 6. The CDR3 sequence is 13 residues long. Germline V CDR1 and CDR2: ENHRY, SYGVKD. The CDR3 coding sequence is TGTGCCATCAGCTCAGACAGGGAGTATGGCTACACCTTC. It yields the protein CAISSDREYGYTF.

This clone was picked up one time. This chain uses TRBV9 with TRBJ2-7, with D possibly TRBD1 on 5 matching bases. The CDR3 is made up of 15 amino acids. Germline CDR1 reads SGDLS; CDR2 reads YYNGEE. Trimming removed 0 bases at V and 5 bases at J, with 15 bases between. CDR3 residues: CASSVAGQAWDEQYF. As DNA, the CDR3 is TGTGCCAGCAGCGTAGCAGGGCAGGCTTGGGACGAGCAGTACTTC.

Only one count was recorded for this clone. V gene TRBV29-1 combines with J gene TRBJ2-7; D gene unclear. This CDR3 is 11 amino acids long. Trimming pared 6 bases from V and 3 bases from J, leaving 9 bases between. CDR1 is SQVTM, CDR2 ANQGSEA, per germline. DNA of the CDR3: TGCAGCGTCGCATTGAGCTACGAGCAGTACTTC. Translated, it gives CSVALSYEQYF.

Notes on this clone: It may be a read error: a sequence one base away is much more abundant. The chain is built from TRBV5-1 and TRBJ2-7; the match to TRBD1 covers 9 bases. CDR3 length: 15 residues. V shed 0 bases, J shed 5 bases, and the junction held 6 bases outside the gene matches. Looked up from germline, CDR1 is SGHRS and CDR2 is YFSETQ. CDR3 sequence: CASSLVGQGIHEQYF. CDR3 nucleotides: TGCGCCAGCAGCTTGGTAGGACAGGGGATCCACGAGCAGTACTTC.

The V call is TRBV7-9, the J call TRBJ2-7; D not certain. The germline gives CDR1 SEHNR, CDR2 FQNEAQ (reference sequence). This CDR3 has 13 residues. With 3 bases removed from V and 5 bases from J, the gap between germline ends came to 11 bases. CDR3 sequence reads: CASSLAGSNEQYF. In nucleotides, the CDR3 is TGTGCCAGCAGCTTGGCCGGGTCGAACGAGCAGTACTTC.

J is TRBJ2-3 and V is TRBV11-3, with D tentatively TRBD1 (5 bases). CDR3 length equals 13 residues. V lost 5 bases, J lost 4 bases, and 10 bases lay in between. From germline, CDR1 is SGHNT and CDR2 YENEEA. This CDR3 is CASSETGADTQYF. The CDR3 DNA sequence: TGTGCCAGCAGCGAAACAGGTGCAGATACGCAGTATTTT. Variable domain in full (rest from reference TRBV11-3 and TRBJ2-3): EAGVVQSPRYKIIEKKQPVAFWCNPISGHNTLYWYLQNLGQGPELLIRYENEEAVDDSQLPKDRFSAERLKGVDSTLKIQPAELGDSAVYLCASSETGADTQYFGPGTRLTVL.

The genes are TRBV30 and TRBJ2-2; 7 bases match TRBD2. The V gene end was trimmed by 1 base and the J gene end by 3 bases; junction bases not matched to a gene: 8. The CDR3 contains 16 residues. Germline CDR1 GTSNPN, CDR2 SVGIG (reference sequence). The CDR3 coding sequence is TGTGCCTGGAGTGAGGGCGGGCGGGGGTACACCGGGGAGCTGTTTTTT. As protein: CAWSEGGRGYTGELFF.

The CDR3 region has the DNA TGTGCCAGCAGCTTCTACGGGACAGGGGCTGAAAAACTGTTTTTT. This sequence encodes CASSFYGTGAEKLFF. The V call is TRBV11-2, the J call TRBJ1-4, with 10 nucleotides matching TRBD1. The V gene's germline CDR1 is SGHAT and CDR2 FQNNGV. The V and J ends lost 3 bases and 7 bases, in that order; junction bases with no gene match: 5. CDR3 length: 15 residues.

The rearrangement joins TRBV13 to TRBJ2-7; possible D gene TRBD2, 5 bases. This CDR3 region has 15 residues. The germline V and J ends were trimmed by 7 bases and 0 bases, with 16 bases remaining between them. Germline values: CDR1 PRHDT, CDR2 FYEKMQ (reference sequence). CDR3 DNA: TGTGCCAGCACCGACCCCGGGATTACCTCCTACGAGCAGTACTTC. As protein: CASTDPGITSYEQYF.

The chain joins TRBV7-9 to TRBJ2-1, with D possibly being TRBD2 (6 bases). The CDR3 runs to 13 residues. Trimming pared 8 bases from V and 6 bases from J, leaving 14 bases between. Germline V lookup: CDR1 SEHNR, CDR2 FQNEAQ (reference sequence). CDR3 bases: TGTGCCAGCGCATTTAGCGGAGGCAATGAGCAGTTCTTC. Encoded protein: CASAFSGGNEQFF.

This clone is labeled medium-sized. This chain joins TRBV5-5 and TRBJ2-1; TRBD2 matches 16 bases. V shed 4 bases and J 7 bases; nucleotides not matched to a gene: 2. CDR3 length: 15 amino acids. Germline V gene lookup returns CDR1 SGHKS and CDR2 YYEKEE (reference sequence). The CDR3 loop reads CASSPGLAGGNEQFF. The CDR3 coding sequence is TGTGCCAGCAGCCCGGGACTAGCGGGGGGGAATGAGCAGTTCTTC.

This chain joins TRBV29-1 and TRBJ2-1; D may be TRBD1 (5 bases). The CDR3 extends over 11 amino acids. Germline CDR1 is SQVTM and CDR2 is ANQGSEA. V was trimmed by 5 bases and J by 10 bases, leaving 12 bases between them. The CDR3 DNA follows: TGCAGCGTTCTCAGGGTTTACGAGCAGTTCTTC. Amino acid sequence: CSVLRVYEQFF.

Comments on this clone: Other DNA variants within this sample encode the same CDR3. This chain links TRBV7-9 with TRBJ1-2, with D hard to call. The germline V gene has CDR1 SEHNR and CDR2 FQNEAQ (reference sequence). The V and J ends lost 1 base and 0 bases respectively, with 3 bases between them. The CDR3 has 13 amino acids. Here the CDR3 reads CASSLGTNYGYTF. The CDR3 bases are TGTGCCAGCAGCTTAGGTACTAACTATGGCTACACCTTC.

In this sample, this clone turned up once. Other nucleotide sequences in the sample specify the same CDR3. The rearrangement uses TRBV12-3 or TRBV12-4 and TRBJ1-3; no clear D gene. V was pared by 7 bases and J by 7 bases, with 11 bases between. This CDR3 is built from 12 residues. Written as DNA, the CDR3 is TGTGCCAGCACACCGGGAGGGAACACCATATATTTT. Protein product: CASTPGGNTIYF.

The chain carries TRBV2 and TRBJ1-1, with D hard to call. Deletions cut 3 bases from V and 3 bases from J, with 11 bases between. Germline loops: CDR1 SNHLY, CDR2 FYNNEI. The CDR3 is 14 amino acids. The chain's CDR3 is CASSDFLEDTEAFF. The CDR3 bases are TGTGCCAGCAGTGATTTCTTGGAGGACACTGAAGCTTTCTTT. Combining the CDR3 with reference TRBV2 and TRBJ1-1 gives the whole variable domain EPEVTQTPSHQVTQMGQEVILRCVPISNHLYFYWYRQILGQKVEFLVSFYNNEISEKSEIFDDQFSVERPDGSNFTLKIRSTKLEDSAMYFCASSDFLEDTEAFFGQGTRLTVV.

The rearrangement links TRBV11-1 to TRBJ2-7, with 9 bases identical to TRBD1. Trimming took 9 bases from V and 4 from J; bases not matched to a gene: 10. The V gene's germline CDR1 is SGHAT and CDR2 FQDESV (reference sequence). CDR3 length: 14 amino acids. DNA for the CDR3: TGTGCCAGACCGCGGGACAGGGATCTTTACGAGCAGTACTTC. Encoded protein: CARPRDRDLYEQYF.

This chain uses TRBV5-6 with TRBJ2-7, with 12 bases that match TRBD1. Per germline, CDR1 SGHDT and CDR2 YYEEEE. The ends lost 4 bases at V and 9 bases at J; junction bases unmatched: 5. CDR3 length equals 13 residues. The CDR3 reads CASSAGTGGGQYF. CDR3 nucleotide sequence: TGTGCCAGCAGCGCCGGGACAGGGGGCGGGCAGTACTTC.

This clone appeared a single time. The junction departs from germline at one end; a sequencing error may be responsible. The rearrangement joins TRBV19 to TRBJ1-1; D is uncertain. The CDR3 totals 13 residues. Germline values: CDR1 LNHDA, CDR2 SQIVND (reference sequence). The CDR3 here is CASKKGRNNEAFF. The CDR3 nucleotides read TGTGCCAGTAAAAAAGGCAGGAACAATGAAGCTTTCTTT.

This chain uses TRBV7-2 with TRBJ1-1; possibly TRBD1 for D (5 bases). From germline, CDR1 is SGHTA and CDR2 FQGNSA. The V gene lost 3 bases and the J gene lost 3 bases, with 11 bases spanning the gap. This CDR3 is built from 14 residues. CDR3 protein: CASSLPQGYTEAFF. The CDR3 DNA reads TGTGCCAGCAGCTTGCCGCAGGGTTACACTGAAGCTTTCTTT.